This T cell receptor (beta chain) was found in a study of blood T cell repertoires in COVID-19. The CDR3 is made up of 14 amino acids. CDR1 is SGHTA, CDR2 FQGNSA, per germline. Trimming removed 7 bases from V and 6 bases from J, with 16 bases in between. Authors' analysis steps: Estimation of nucleated cell counts was performed using reference gene primer amplification. Data came from immunoSEQ multiplex PCR; TCRdb stores just in-frame clones and leaves some out. V and J calls and clone size come straight from that table; D and trimming were deduced from the DNA. Of more than 250,000 clones listed, 85% are singletons.

The chain carries TRBV7-2 and TRBJ2-1; TRBD2 is a possible D gene (6 bases). Sequenced sample: peripheral blood. The TCR comes from a man in his fifties or sixties with active or convalescent COVID-19. CDR3 sequence (DNA): TGTGCCAGCAACCTAGGAGGGAGTGGCAATGAGCAGTTCTTC. Protein product: CASNLGGSGNEQFF.